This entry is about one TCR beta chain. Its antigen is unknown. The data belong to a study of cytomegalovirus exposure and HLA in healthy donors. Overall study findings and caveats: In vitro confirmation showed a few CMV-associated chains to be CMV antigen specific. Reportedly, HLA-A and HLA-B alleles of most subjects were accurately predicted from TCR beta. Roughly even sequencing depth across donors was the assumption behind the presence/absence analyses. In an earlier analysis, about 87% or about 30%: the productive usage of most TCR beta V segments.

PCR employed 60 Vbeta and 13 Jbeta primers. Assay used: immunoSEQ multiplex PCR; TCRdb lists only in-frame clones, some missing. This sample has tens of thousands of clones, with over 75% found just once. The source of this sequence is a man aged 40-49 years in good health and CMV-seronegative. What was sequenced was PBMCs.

The DNA for the CDR3 is TGTGCCAGTGGGAGAGGCTCCTACAATGAGCAGTTCTTC. It encodes CASGRGSYNEQFF. The J gene is TRBJ2-1, the V gene TRBV19; weak D call: TRBD2 (5 bases). CDR1 and CDR2 from the germline V gene are LNHDA and SQIVND (reference sequence). Trimming pared 8 bases from V and 0 bases from J, leaving 8 bases between. The CDR3 contains 13 residues. The whole variable domain, filled in from reference TRBV19 and TRBJ2-1, reads DGGITQSPKYLFRKEGQNVTLSCEQNLNHDAMYWYRQDPGQGLRLIYYSQIVNDFQKGDIAEGYSVSREKKESFPLTVTSAQKNPTAFYLCASGRGSYNEQFFGPGTRLTVL.